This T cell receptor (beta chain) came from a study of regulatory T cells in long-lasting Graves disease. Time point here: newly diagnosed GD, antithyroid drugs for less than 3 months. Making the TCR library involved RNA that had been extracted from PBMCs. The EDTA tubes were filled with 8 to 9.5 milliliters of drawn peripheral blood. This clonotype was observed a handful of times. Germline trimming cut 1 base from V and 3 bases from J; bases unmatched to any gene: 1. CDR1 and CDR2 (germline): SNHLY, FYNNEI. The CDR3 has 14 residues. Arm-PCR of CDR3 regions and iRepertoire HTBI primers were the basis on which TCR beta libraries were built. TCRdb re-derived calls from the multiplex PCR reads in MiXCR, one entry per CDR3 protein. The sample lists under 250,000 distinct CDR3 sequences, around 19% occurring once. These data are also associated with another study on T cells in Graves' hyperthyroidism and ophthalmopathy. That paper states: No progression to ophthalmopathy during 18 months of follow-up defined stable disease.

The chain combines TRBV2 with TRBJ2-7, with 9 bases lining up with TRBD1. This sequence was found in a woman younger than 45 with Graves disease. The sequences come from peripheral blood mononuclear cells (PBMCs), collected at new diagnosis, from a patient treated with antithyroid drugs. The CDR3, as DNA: TGTGCCAGCAGTGAAGGGACAGGGGACTACGAGCAGTACTTC. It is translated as CASSEGTGDYEQYF.